This TCR beta chain derives from a study of blood T cell repertoires in COVID-19. Profiled with immunoSEQ multiplex PCR; TCRdb holds only in-frame clones, not every one. Seen here are a few hundred thousand clones, around nine tenths observed once, and the top ten hold about 6.2%. Trimming pared 4 bases from V and 6 bases from J, leaving 16 bases between. There are 14 residues in the CDR3. Germline CDR1 MGHDK, CDR2 SYGVNS. The V and J genes are TRBV25-1 and TRBJ2-7, with a weak D call TRBD1 (6 bases). This TCR derives from a man aged 55-75 years who had recovered from COVID-19. Material for sequencing was peripheral blood. CDR3: CASSVGLTGSEQYF. DNA for the CDR3: TGTGCCAGCAGTGTCGGGCTTACAGGGTCCGAGCAGTACTTC.